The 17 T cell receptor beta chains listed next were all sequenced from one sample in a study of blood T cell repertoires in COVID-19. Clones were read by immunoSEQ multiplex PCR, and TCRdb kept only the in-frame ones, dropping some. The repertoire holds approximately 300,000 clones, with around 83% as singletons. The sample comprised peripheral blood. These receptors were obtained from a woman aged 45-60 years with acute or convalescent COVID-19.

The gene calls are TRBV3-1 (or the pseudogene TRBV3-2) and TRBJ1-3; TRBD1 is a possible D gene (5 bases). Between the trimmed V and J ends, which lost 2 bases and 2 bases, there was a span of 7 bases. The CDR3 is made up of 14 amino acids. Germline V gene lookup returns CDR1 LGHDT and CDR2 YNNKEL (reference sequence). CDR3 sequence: CASSQKGAGNTIYF. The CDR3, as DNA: TGTGCCAGCAGCCAAAAAGGGGCTGGAAACACCATATATTTT.

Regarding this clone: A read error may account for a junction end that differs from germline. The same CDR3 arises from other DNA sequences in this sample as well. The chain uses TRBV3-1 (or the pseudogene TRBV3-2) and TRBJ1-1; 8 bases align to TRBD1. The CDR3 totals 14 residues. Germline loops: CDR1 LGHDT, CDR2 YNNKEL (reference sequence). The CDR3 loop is CASSPRQGSTEAFF. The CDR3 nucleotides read TGTGCCAGCAGCCCCAGACAGGGGAGCACTGAAGCCTTCTTT.

CDR3 DNA: TGTGCCATCAAGGGACTAGCGGGCACAGATACGCAGTATTTT. Translated: CAIKGLAGTDTQYF. The chain couples TRBV10-3 to TRBJ2-3; 11 nucleotides line up with TRBD2. The CDR3 length is 14 residues. The ends lost 7 bases at V and 1 base at J; junction bases unmatched: 1. Germline values: CDR1 ENHRY, CDR2 SYGVKD.

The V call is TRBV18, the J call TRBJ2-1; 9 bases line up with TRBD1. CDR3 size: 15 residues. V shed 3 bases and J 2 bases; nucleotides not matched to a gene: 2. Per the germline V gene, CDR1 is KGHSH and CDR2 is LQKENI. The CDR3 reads CASSPGTGTYNEQFF. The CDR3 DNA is TGTGCCAGCTCACCGGGGACAGGGACCTACAATGAGCAGTTCTTC.

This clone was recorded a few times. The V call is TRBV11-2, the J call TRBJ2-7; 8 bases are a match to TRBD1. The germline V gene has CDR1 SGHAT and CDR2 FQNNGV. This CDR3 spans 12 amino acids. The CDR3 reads CASSLAQDRANV. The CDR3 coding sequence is TGTGCCAGCAGCTTAGCGCAGGACAGGGCGAACGTC.

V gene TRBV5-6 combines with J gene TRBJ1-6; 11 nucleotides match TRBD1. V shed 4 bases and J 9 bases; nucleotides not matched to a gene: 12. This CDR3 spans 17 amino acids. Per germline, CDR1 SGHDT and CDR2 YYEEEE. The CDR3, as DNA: TGTGCCAGCAGCACACTACTCTTGGGACAGGGGGGTTCACCCCTCCACTTT. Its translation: CASSTLLLGQGGSPLHF.

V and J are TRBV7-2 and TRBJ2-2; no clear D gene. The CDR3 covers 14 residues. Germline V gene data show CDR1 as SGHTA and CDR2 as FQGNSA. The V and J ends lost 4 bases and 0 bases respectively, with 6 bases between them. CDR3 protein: CASSSQANTGELFF. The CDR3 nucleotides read TGTGCCAGCAGCTCACAAGCGAACACCGGGGAGCTGTTTTTT.

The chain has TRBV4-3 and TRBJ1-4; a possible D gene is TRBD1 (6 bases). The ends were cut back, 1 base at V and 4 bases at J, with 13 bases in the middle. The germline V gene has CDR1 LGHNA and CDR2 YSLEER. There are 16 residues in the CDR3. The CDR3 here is CASSQGVSRGNEKLFF. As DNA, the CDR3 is TGCGCCAGCAGCCAAGGGGTCAGCAGGGGTAATGAAAAACTGTTTTTT.

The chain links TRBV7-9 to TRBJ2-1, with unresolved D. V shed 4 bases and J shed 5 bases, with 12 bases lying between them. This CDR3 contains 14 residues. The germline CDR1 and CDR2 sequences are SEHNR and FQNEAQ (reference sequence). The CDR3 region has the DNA TGTGCCAGCAGCTCCCTGGGCCCGAACAATGAGCAGTTCTTC. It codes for CASSSLGPNNEQFF.

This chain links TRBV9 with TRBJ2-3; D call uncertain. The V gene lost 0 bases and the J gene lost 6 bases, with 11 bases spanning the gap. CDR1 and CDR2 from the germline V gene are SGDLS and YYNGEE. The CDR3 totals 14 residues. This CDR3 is CASSVAPVADTQYF. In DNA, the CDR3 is TGTGCCAGCAGCGTAGCACCGGTAGCTGATACGCAGTATTTT.

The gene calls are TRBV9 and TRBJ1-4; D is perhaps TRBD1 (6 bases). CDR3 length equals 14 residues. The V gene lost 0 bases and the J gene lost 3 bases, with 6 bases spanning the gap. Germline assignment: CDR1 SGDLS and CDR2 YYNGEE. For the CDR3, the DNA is TGTGCCAGCAGCGTAGCAGGGGCTAATGAAAAACTGTTTTTT. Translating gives CASSVAGANEKLFF.

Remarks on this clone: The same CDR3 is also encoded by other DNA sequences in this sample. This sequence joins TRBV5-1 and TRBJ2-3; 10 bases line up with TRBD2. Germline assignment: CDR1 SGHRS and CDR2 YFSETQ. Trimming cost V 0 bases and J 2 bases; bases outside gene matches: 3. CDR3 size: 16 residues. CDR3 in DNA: TGCGCCAGCAGCTTGGGACTAGCGGGTTCCACAGATACGCAGTATTTT. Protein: CASSLGLAGSTDTQYF.

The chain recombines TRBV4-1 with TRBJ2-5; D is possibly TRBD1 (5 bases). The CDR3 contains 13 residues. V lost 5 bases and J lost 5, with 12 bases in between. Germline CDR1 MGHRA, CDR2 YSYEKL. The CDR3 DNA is TGCGCCAGCAGCTCCAGGGTGAGGGAGACCCAGTACTTC. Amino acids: CASSSRVRETQYF.

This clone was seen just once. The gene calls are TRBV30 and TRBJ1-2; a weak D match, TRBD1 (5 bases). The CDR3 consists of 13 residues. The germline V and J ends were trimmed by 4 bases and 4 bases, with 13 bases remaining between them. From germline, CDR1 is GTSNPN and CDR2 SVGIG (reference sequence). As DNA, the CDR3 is TGTGCCTGGAAATTGGGGGGACCCTATGGCTACACCTTC. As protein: CAWKLGGPYGYTF.

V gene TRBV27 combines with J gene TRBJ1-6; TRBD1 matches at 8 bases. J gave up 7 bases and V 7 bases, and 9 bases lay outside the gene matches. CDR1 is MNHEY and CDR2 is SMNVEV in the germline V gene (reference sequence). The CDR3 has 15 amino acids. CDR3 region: CASTNRGEINSPLHF. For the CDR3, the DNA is TGTGCCAGCACCAACAGGGGGGAAATCAATTCACCCCTCCACTTT.

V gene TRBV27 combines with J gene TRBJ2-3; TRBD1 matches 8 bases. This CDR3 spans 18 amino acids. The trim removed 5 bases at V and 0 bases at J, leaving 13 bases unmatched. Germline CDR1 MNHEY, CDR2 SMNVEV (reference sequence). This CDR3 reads CASSRRVMTGASTDTQYF. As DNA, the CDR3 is TGTGCCAGCAGTCGACGAGTCATGACAGGGGCTAGCACAGATACGCAGTATTTT.

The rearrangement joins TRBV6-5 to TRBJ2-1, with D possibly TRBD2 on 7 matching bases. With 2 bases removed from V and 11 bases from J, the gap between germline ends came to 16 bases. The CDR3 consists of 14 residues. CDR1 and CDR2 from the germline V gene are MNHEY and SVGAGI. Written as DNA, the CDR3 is TGTGCCAGCAGTTACGGGGGAGGGGGAGGGCAGCAGTTCTTC. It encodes CASSYGGGGGQQFF.